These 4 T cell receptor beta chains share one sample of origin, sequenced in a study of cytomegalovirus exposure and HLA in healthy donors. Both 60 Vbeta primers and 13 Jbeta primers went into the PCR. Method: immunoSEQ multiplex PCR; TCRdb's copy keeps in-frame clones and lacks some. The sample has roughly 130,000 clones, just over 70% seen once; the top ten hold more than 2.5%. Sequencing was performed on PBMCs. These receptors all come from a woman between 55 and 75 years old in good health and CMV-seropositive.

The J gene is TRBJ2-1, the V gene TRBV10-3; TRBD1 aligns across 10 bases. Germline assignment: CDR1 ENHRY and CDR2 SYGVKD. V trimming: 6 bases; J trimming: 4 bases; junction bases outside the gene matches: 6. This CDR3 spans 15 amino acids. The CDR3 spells CAIRSDRGTYNEQFF. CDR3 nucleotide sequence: TGTGCCATCAGATCGGACAGGGGGACTTACAATGAGCAGTTCTTC.

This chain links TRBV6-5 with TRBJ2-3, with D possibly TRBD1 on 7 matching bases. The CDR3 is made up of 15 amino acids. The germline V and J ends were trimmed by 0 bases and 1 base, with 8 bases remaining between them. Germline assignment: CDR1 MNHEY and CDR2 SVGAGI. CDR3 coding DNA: TGTGCCAGCAGTTACTCCAGGGGGGGCACAGATACGCAGTATTTT. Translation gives CASSYSRGGTDTQYF.

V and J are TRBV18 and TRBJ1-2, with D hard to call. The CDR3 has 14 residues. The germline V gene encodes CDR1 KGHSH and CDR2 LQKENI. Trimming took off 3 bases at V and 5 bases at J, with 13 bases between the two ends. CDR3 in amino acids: CASSPSGYEYGYTF. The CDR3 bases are TGTGCCAGCTCACCGTCGGGGTATGAGTATGGCTACACCTTC.

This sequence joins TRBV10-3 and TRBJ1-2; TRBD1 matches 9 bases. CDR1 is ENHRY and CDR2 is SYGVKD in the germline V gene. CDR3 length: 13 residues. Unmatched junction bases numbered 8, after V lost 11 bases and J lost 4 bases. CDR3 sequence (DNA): TGTGCCCAACAGGGGGCGCCGGGCTATGGCTACACCTTC. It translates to CAQQGAPGYGYTF.